This TCR beta chain originates from a study of T cells in Graves' hyperthyroidism and ophthalmopathy. Study overall: Upon initial diagnosis and before any treatment, peripheral blood was collected. The study, taken as a whole, reports: Most thyroid clonotypes expanded above 0.001 appeared in blood too. Model output signaled ophthalmopathy a median 6.5 months ahead of onset.

Amplification targeted TCR beta CDR3 regions from RNA transcripts. The primer set for the first-round RT-PCR of the TCR CDR3 was HTBI. TCRdb reanalysed the multiplex PCR reads using MiXCR and keeps one entry per CDR3 protein. The sample has about 350,000 distinct CDR3 sequences; approximately 15% are singletons. CDR1 is GTSNPN and CDR2 is SVGIG in the germline V gene (reference sequence). This CDR3 comprises 14 residues. V was cut by 0 bases and J by 4 bases, with 11 bases left in between. A note on this clonotype: Its cognate antigen is unknown.

The gene calls are TRBV30 and TRBJ2-3, with D perhaps TRBD1 (6 bases). The sample was blood. This clonotype originated in a woman under 40 with Graves' hyperthyroidism. CDR3 nucleotide sequence: TGTGCCTGGAGTGTAGGGGCAGGGGCAGATACGCAGTATTTT. Its protein is CAWSVGAGADTQYF.